The clone carrying this T cell receptor beta chain has a handful of counts. The data stem from a study of molecular identifiers for immune sequencing clone quantification. From germline, CDR1 is MNHEY and CDR2 SMNVEV (reference sequence). With 4 bases removed from V and 3 bases from J, the gap between germline ends came to 16 bases. The CDR3 extends over 15 amino acids. MiXCR, run by TCRdb on the PCR reads, gives a single entry per CDR3 protein. The table lists about 630,000 distinct CDR3 sequences, 25% of them singletons, with about 0.78% in the top ten. This TCR was recovered from a human donor in good health. Some libraries in this study had Jurkat cell RNA spiked in. The chain recombines TRBV27 with TRBJ2-7; perhaps D is TRBD1 or TRBD2 (5 bases each). Specimen: naive CD8+ T cells from blood, with Jurkat cell RNA spiked in. The subset is: FACS-sorted CD8+CD4-CCR7+CD45RA+ naive T cells. CDR3 nucleotide sequence: TGTGCCAGCAGTTATTCGGGTGGGGCGGGCTACGAGCAGTACTTC. Protein product: CASSYSGGAGYEQYF.